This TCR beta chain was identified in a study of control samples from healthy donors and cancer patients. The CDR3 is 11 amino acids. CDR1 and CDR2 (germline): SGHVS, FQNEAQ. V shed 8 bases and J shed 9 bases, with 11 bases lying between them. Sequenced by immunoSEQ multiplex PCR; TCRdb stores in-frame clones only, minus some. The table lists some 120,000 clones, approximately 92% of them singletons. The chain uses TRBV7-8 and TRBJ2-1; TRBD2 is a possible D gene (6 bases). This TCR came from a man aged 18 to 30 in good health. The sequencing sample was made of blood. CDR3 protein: CASAGGAEQFF. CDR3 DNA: TGTGCCAGCGCCGGGGGAGCTGAGCAGTTCTTC.